These 15 T cell receptor beta chains share one sample of origin, sequenced in a study of T-cell reconstitution after alpha-beta-depleted transplantation in children listed by TCRdb under 2016. Libraries were built with PCR. These reads were obtained on an Illumina HiSeq 2500. TCR library preparation used molecular barcoding, with unique molecular identifiers applied to normalize quantification of the TCRbeta repertoire. TCRdb took the public reads, trimmed them with fastp at Q25, ran MiXCR for clone calling and kept in-frame beta chains. Rows matching on CDR3 protein sequence are summarized as one entry with the most common DNA and genes. This sample gives about 120,000 distinct CDR3 sequences in total; around a tenth of them show up just once. Of the sample, around 8.5% is held by the ten largest clones. The specimen was PBMCs from the stem cell graft donor, collected from the stem cell graft. Every receptor here comes from a human donor who donated a stem cell graft to a child with acute lymphoblastic leukemia.

The sample holds many counts of this clonotype. The chain combines TRBV4-1 with TRBJ1-2; unclear D gene. The V end lost 0 bases, the J end lost 4 bases, and 6 bases lay between the germline ends. Germline assignment: CDR1 MGHRA and CDR2 YSYEKL. The CDR3 has 13 amino acids. The CDR3 coding sequence is TGCGCCAGCAGCCAAGAAACAGCCTATGGCTACACCTTC. This translates into CASSQETAYGYTF.

The chain has TRBV12-3 or TRBV12-4 and TRBJ1-5; D gene uncertain. Deletions cut 8 bases from V and 9 bases from J, with 11 bases between. This CDR3 spans 11 amino acids. The CDR3 coding sequence is TGTGCCAGCGGACCGGGTCTGCCCCAGCATTTT. This gives the protein CASGPGLPQHF.

This clonotype was observed many times. V usage is TRBV5-1 and J usage is TRBJ2-1; 8 bases match TRBD2. Trimming took 4 bases from V and 6 from J; bases not matched to a gene: 15. Looked up from germline, CDR1 is SGHRS and CDR2 is YFSETQ. CDR3 length: 17 residues. The CDR3 sequence is CASSPNPSGLGSNEQFF. CDR3 coding DNA: TGCGCCAGCAGCCCCAACCCATCGGGACTAGGCTCCAATGAGCAGTTCTTC. The variable domain in full, with the rest retrieved from reference TRBV5-1 and TRBJ2-1, is KAGVTQTPRYLIKTRGQQVTLSCSPISGHRSVSWYQQTPGQGLQFLFEYFSETQRNKGNFPGRFSGRQFSNSRSEMNVSTLELGDSALYLCASSPNPSGLGSNEQFFGPGTRLTVL.

About this clonotype itself: A much larger clone sits a single nucleotide away, making a read error possible. This chain connects TRBV5-1 to TRBJ2-7, with D tentatively TRBD1 (5 bases). Germline CDR1 reads SGHRS; CDR2 reads YFSETQ. The CDR3 runs to 13 residues. The CDR3 bases are TGCGCCAGCAGCTTGGGGGGCGGCAACGAGGAGTACTTC. It specifies CASSLGGGNEEYF.

This clonotype was seen ten or more times. V and J are TRBV25-1 and TRBJ2-7; unclear D gene. Germline values: CDR1 MGHDK, CDR2 SYGVNS. The CDR3 extends over 11 amino acids. V was pared by 7 bases and J by 7 bases, with 11 bases between. The CDR3 region has the DNA TGTGCCAGCAAAAAGAGCCGGGAGCAGTACTTC. Its protein product is CASKKSREQYF.

In this sample, this clonotype turned up many times. Written as DNA, the CDR3 is TGCAGCGTTGACAGGGCCGAGACCCAGTACTTC. This gives the protein CSVDRAETQYF. The chain is built from TRBV29-1 and TRBJ2-5; tentative D call: TRBD1 (5 bases). This CDR3 comprises 11 residues. The V end was cut by 3 bases, the J end by 5 bases, with 7 bases between. Germline CDR1 is SQVTM and CDR2 is ANQGSEA. Based on the CDR3 plus reference TRBV29-1 and TRBJ2-5, the full variable domain is SAVISQKPSRDICQRGTSLTIQCQVDSQVTMMFWYRQQPGQSLTLIATANQGSEATYESGFVIDKFPISRPNLTFSTLTVSNMSPEDSSIYLCSVDRAETQYFGPGTRLLVL.

This clonotype has a handful of counts. The chain has TRBV5-4 and TRBJ2-7; 13 bases align to TRBD2. The CDR3 contains 15 residues. Per germline, CDR1 SGHNT and CDR2 YYREEE (reference sequence). V shed 5 bases, J shed 1 base, and the junction held 3 bases outside the gene matches. CDR3 loop: CASRLAGGGSYEQYF. Here the CDR3 DNA reads TGTGCCAGCAGACTAGCGGGAGGGGGGTCCTACGAGCAGTACTTC.

In its sample, this clonotype was seen many times. The chain is built from TRBV18 and TRBJ1-4; D gene uncertain. Trimming pared 0 bases from V and 3 bases from J, leaving 11 bases between. This CDR3 spans 16 amino acids. Germline V gene lookup returns CDR1 KGHSH and CDR2 LQKENI. The CDR3 DNA reads TGTGCCAGCTCACCACCTGACGGAGTTCCTAATGAAAAACTGTTTTTT. Translating it yields CASSPPDGVPNEKLFF.

This clonotype was seen many times. The chain uses TRBV15 and TRBJ2-7; D perhaps matches TRBD1 (6 bases). This CDR3 region has 14 residues. Trimming cost V 4 bases and J 1 base, with 11 bases left between them. Germline V CDR1 and CDR2: LNHNV, YYDKDF (reference sequence). CDR3 nucleotide sequence: TGTGCCACCAGCACCGGGACACCGTCCTACGAGCAGTACTTC. Translating it yields CATSTGTPSYEQYF.

In its sample, this clonotype was seen many times. The V and J genes are TRBV20-1 and TRBJ2-3; D gene uncertain. Per germline, CDR1 DFQATT and CDR2 SNEGSKA (reference sequence). Trimming shortened V by 0 bases and J by 2 bases, and 12 bases separated the two germline ends. The CDR3 is made up of 15 amino acids. CDR3 sequence (DNA): TGCAGTGCTAGAGAGGAAGGGCTTGCCACAGATACGCAGTATTTT. This sequence encodes CSAREEGLATDTQYF.

This clonotype has a count of ten or more. The V and J genes are TRBV28 and TRBJ2-5; no reliable D call. The ends were cut back, 5 bases at V and 4 bases at J, with 14 bases in the middle. This CDR3 contains 14 residues. CDR1 is MDHEN and CDR2 is SYDVKM in the germline V gene. This chain's CDR3 is CASSPRRTGETQYF. CDR3 sequence (DNA): TGTGCCAGCAGTCCCCGACGAACGGGAGAGACCCAGTACTTC.

This clonotype showed up many times. V gene TRBV5-1 combines with J gene TRBJ2-2, with D perhaps TRBD1 (5 bases). Trimming took 0 bases from V and 7 from J, leaving 7 bases between them. This CDR3 has 13 amino acids. Germline V gene sequence: CDR1 SGHRS, CDR2 YFSETQ. The CDR3 nucleotides read TGCGCCAGCAGCTTGGAAGGGGTCGGGGAGCTGTTTTTT. Its protein is CASSLEGVGELFF. The whole variable domain, filled in from reference TRBV5-1 and TRBJ2-2, reads KAGVTQTPRYLIKTRGQQVTLSCSPISGHRSVSWYQQTPGQGLQFLFEYFSETQRNKGNFPGRFSGRQFSNSRSEMNVSTLELGDSALYLCASSLEGVGELFFGEGSRLTVL.

This clonotype was counted at least ten times. The rearrangement joins TRBV5-1 to TRBJ2-1, with 13 bases fitting TRBD2. Germline assignment: CDR1 SGHRS and CDR2 YFSETQ. J lost 6 bases, V lost 4 bases, and 7 bases had no gene match. The CDR3 length is 16 residues. The CDR3 region is CASSADGLAGVNEQFF. For the CDR3, the DNA is TGCGCCAGCAGCGCGGATGGACTAGCGGGAGTCAATGAGCAGTTCTTC.

This clonotype was found many times. This chain connects TRBV6-2 or TRBV6-3 to TRBJ2-5, with 12 bases that match TRBD2. With 6 bases clipped from V and 5 bases from J, the junction kept 4 bases outside the gene matches. Germline V gene sequence: CDR1 MNHEY, CDR2 SVGEGT. The CDR3 length is 14 residues. The CDR3 spells CASRKLAGGETQYF. The CDR3 bases are TGTGCCAGCAGGAAACTAGCGGGAGGCGAGACCCAGTACTTC.

This clonotype was seen at least ten times. The V gene is TRBV10-3, the J gene TRBJ2-1, with 13 nucleotides matching TRBD2. The germline V gene has CDR1 ENHRY and CDR2 SYGVKD. V dropped 3 bases and J dropped 8; count of bases not matched to a gene: 7. This CDR3 has 16 residues. The CDR3 loop reads CAISDLGLAGSHEQFF. CDR3 sequence (DNA): TGTGCCATCAGTGACCTGGGACTAGCGGGATCCCATGAGCAGTTCTTC.